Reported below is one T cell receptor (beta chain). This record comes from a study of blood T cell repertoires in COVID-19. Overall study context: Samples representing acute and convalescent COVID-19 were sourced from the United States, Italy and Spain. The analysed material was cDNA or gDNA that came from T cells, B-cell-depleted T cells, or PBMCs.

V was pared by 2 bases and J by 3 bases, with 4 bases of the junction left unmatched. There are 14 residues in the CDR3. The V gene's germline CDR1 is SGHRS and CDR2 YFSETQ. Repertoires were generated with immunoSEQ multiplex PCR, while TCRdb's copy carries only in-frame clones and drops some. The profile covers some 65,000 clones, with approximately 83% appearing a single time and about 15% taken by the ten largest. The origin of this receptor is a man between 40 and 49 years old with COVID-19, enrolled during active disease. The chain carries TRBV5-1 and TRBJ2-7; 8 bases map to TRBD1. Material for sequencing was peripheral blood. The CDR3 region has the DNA TGCGCCAGCAGCTTAGGACAGGGTTTCTACGAGCAGTACTTC. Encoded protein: CASSLGQGFYEQYF.